These 32 T cell receptor beta chains share one sample of origin, sequenced in a study of Graves' ophthalmopathy and Graves' hyperthyroidism (dated by TCRdb to the late 2010s). Instrument on record: Illumina HiSeq 2000. For repertoire sequencing, the TCR beta CDR3 regions were amplified from RNA transcripts. The first round of RT-PCR was done with HTBI primers and the Qiagen OneStep RT-PCR kit, and was followed by a second round of multiplex PCR, then size selection and purification. Through fastp at Q25 and MiXCR, TCRdb rebuilt clones from the public reads, retaining in-frame beta chains. Identical CDR3 protein sequences are pooled into one entry, listed with their most common genes and DNA. The sample contains around 1,000,000 distinct CDR3 sequences, less than 45% of them found a single time. The top ten hold around 10% of the sample. Sample: peripheral blood or thyroid tissue (not recorded which). The receptor set was obtained from an adult man with Graves' hyperthyroidism.

Turning to this clonotype: A much larger clone lies one base from this, so it may be a read error. The chain recombines TRBV9 with TRBJ2-7; tentatively, D is TRBD1 (6 bases). V was shortened by 5 bases and J by 0 bases, with 18 bases between the two germline ends. Per germline, CDR1 SGDLS and CDR2 YYNGEE. The CDR3 loop spans 16 amino acids. The CDR3 nucleotides are TGTGCCAGCAGTGGAGCGCGGACAGAAAGCTCCTACGAGCAGTACTTC. Protein product: CASSGARTESSYEQYF.

This clonotype was recorded at least ten times. J is TRBJ1-1 and V is TRBV2; perhaps TRBD1 as D (5 bases). V was cut by 4 bases and J by 1 base, with 10 bases left in between. The V gene's germline CDR1 is SNHLY and CDR2 FYNNEI. The length of the CDR3 is 14 residues. Here the CDR3 DNA reads TGTGCCAGCAGTGTCGCAGGGACGAACACTGAAGCTTTCTTT. Residues: CASSVAGTNTEAFF.

The rearrangement links TRBV7-2 to TRBJ2-7; 12 nucleotides align to TRBD2. The CDR3 is 16 amino acids. The V and J ends lost 4 bases and 3 bases, in that order; junction bases with no gene match: 7. CDR1 and CDR2 from the germline V gene are SGHTA and FQGNSA. In nucleotides, the CDR3 is TGTGCCAGCAGCTCCCTGACTAGCGGGAGCGGCTACGAGCAGTACTTC. This gives the protein CASSSLTSGSGYEQYF.

In its sample, this clonotype was seen many times. The chain recombines TRBV20-1 with TRBJ1-3; possible D gene TRBD1, 5 bases. The CDR3 is 13 amino acids. Germline-derived CDR1 and CDR2 are DFQATT and SNEGSKA (reference sequence). Written as DNA, the CDR3 is TGCGGCGGCGGGGCCGACTCTGGAAACACCATATATTTT. Residues: CGGGADSGNTIYF.

The chain uses TRBV7-7 and TRBJ2-5, with D tentatively TRBD2 (6 bases). Germline CDR1 and CDR2: SSHAT and FNYEAQ (reference sequence). The CDR3 contains 15 residues. The ends were cut back, 0 bases at V and 2 bases at J, with 10 bases in the middle. DNA of the CDR3: TGTGCCAGCAGCTTAGCGCCCGGGACTCAAGAGACCCAGTACTTC. Translating gives CASSLAPGTQETQYF.

The gene calls are TRBV7-3 and TRBJ2-2; 7 bases agree with TRBD1. V lost 5 bases and J lost 5; bases outside the gene matches: 2. Per the germline V gene, CDR1 is SGHTA and CDR2 is FQGTGA. The CDR3 sequence is 13 residues long. CDR3 bases: TGTGCCAGCAGCGGGACAGCTACCGGGGAGCTGTTTTTT. This codes for CASSGTATGELFF.

This clonotype was seen a few times. The chain has TRBV24-1 and TRBJ1-1; perhaps TRBD1 as D (5 bases). V gave up 3 bases and J gave up 3 bases, with 7 bases separating them. This CDR3 comprises 13 residues. CDR1 and CDR2 (germline): KGHDR, SFDVKD. CDR3 nucleotides: TGTGCCACCAGTGATGGGGCGGACACTGAAGCTTTCTTT. Encoded protein: CATSDGADTEAFF.

This clonotype was counted many times. V gene TRBV7-2 combines with J gene TRBJ1-6; TRBD1 aligns across 9 bases. There are 13 residues in the CDR3. Germline V gene lookup returns CDR1 SGHTA and CDR2 FQGNSA. V was pared by 8 bases and J by 6 bases, with 2 bases of the junction left unmatched. Here the CDR3 reads CASGGQGNSPLHF. The CDR3 region has the DNA TGTGCCAGCGGGGGACAGGGTAATTCACCCCTCCACTTT.

This clonotype was seen ten or more times. The CDR3 DNA reads TGCAGTGCTAGACTCGGAGTCGGCAATCAGCCCCAGCATTTT. It encodes CSARLGVGNQPQHF. The rearrangement links TRBV20-1 to TRBJ1-5; no firm D call. The CDR3 sequence is 14 residues long. Germline-derived CDR1 and CDR2 are DFQATT and SNEGSKA (reference sequence). V was trimmed by 2 bases and J by 2 bases, leaving 10 bases between them.

Comment on this clonotype: This may stem from a read error, because a much larger clone lies one nucleotide away. The chain carries TRBV10-3 and TRBJ1-2; 7 nucleotides match TRBD1. The CDR3 has 13 residues. CDR1 and CDR2 from the germline V gene are ENHRY and SYGVKD. The V segment lost 5 bases and the J segment 8 bases; nucleotides outside the gene matches: 8. CDR3 protein: CAISFRRQGGYTF. The CDR3 DNA reads TGTGCCATCAGTTTCCGGAGACAGGGCGGCTACACCTTC.

The gene calls are TRBV12-3 or TRBV12-4 and TRBJ2-7, with D tentatively TRBD1 or TRBD2 (5 bases each). V was pared by 6 bases and J by 0 bases, with 15 bases between. The CDR3 is 15 amino acids. CDR3 sequence reads: CASRQEYGGSYEQYF. As DNA, the CDR3 is TGTGCCAGCAGGCAGGAGTATGGGGGCTCCTACGAGCAGTACTTC.

This clonotype was counted ten times or more. The rearrangement uses TRBV5-1 and TRBJ1-1; D uncertain. Between the trimmed V and J ends, which lost 0 bases and 4 bases, there was a span of 10 bases. Per germline, CDR1 SGHRS and CDR2 YFSETQ. CDR3 length: 14 amino acids. CDR3 nucleotide sequence: TGCGCCAGCAGCTTGGCCGGAGAAGGCACTGAAGCTTTCTTT. Its translation is CASSLAGEGTEAFF.

On this clonotype: One end of the junction fails to match germline, which may point to a read error. The chain joins TRBV7-9 to TRBJ1-5; TRBD1 aligns across 7 bases. The CDR3 runs to 18 residues. Germline CDR1 is SEHNR and CDR2 is FQNEAQ (reference sequence). This CDR3 is CASGLGAGGGDSNQPQHF. Written as DNA, the CDR3 is TGTGCCAGCGGCTTGGGGGCAGGGGGGGGGGATAGCAATCAGCCCCAGCATTTT.

For this clonotype: A much larger clone lies one base from this, so it may be a read error. DNA of the CDR3: TGTGCCAGCAGCTCGGGGGTGGAGCTGTTTTTT. Translated, it gives CASSSGVELFF. This chain links TRBV7-9 with TRBJ2-2; TRBD2 is a possible D gene (6 bases). Germline CDR1 is SEHNR and CDR2 is FQNEAQ (reference sequence). The CDR3 loop spans 11 amino acids. V was cut by 4 bases and J by 10 bases, with 7 bases left in between.

V gene TRBV10-1 combines with J gene TRBJ2-2; maybe TRBD1 (6 bases). The CDR3 has 13 amino acids. Trimming left V 7 bases short and J 5 bases short, with 11 bases between. The germline V gene encodes CDR1 WNHNN and CDR2 SYGVQD (reference sequence). The CDR3 DNA follows: TGCGCCAGCAAAGCAGGGGCAACCGGGGAGCTGTTTTTT. Translated: CASKAGATGELFF.

This clonotype was counted between two and nine times. The rearrangement links TRBV19 to TRBJ2-7; possible D gene TRBD1, 5 bases. With 7 bases removed from V and 9 bases from J, the gap between germline ends came to 25 bases. CDR3 length: 15 amino acids. Germline V gene data show CDR1 as LNHDA and CDR2 as SQIVND (reference sequence). CDR3 region: CASTLKRGPGEVQYF. Written as DNA, the CDR3 is TGTGCCAGTACTCTCAAAAGGGGCCCGGGCGAGGTGCAGTACTTC.

This clonotype was recorded a few times. The chain recombines TRBV6-1 with TRBJ1-4; D is unresolved. CDR3 length equals 15 residues. Per the germline V gene, CDR1 is MNHNS and CDR2 is SASEGT. Deletions cut 2 bases from V and 5 bases from J, with 12 bases between. CDR3 amino acids: CASSEYTAKNEKLFF. The CDR3 nucleotides read TGTGCCAGCAGTGAATATACAGCGAAGAATGAAAAACTGTTTTTT.

As for this clonotype: A single base separates this from a much larger clone, so it may be a read error. The gene calls are TRBV10-2 and TRBJ1-6; D is uncertain. With 3 bases removed from V and 11 bases from J, the gap between germline ends came to 11 bases. The CDR3 covers 13 residues. The germline V gene encodes CDR1 WSHSY and CDR2 SAAADI. The DNA of the CDR3 is TGCGCCAGCAGTGACCCTCAGGCTCCACCCCTCCACTTT. It encodes CASSDPQAPPLHF.

This sequence joins TRBV6-2 or TRBV6-3 and TRBJ1-1; TRBD1 might be the D (6 bases). The CDR3 consists of 13 residues. V was cut by 8 bases and J by 1 base, with 11 bases left in between. Germline V CDR1 and CDR2: MNHEY, SVGEGT. CDR3 amino acids: CASRRGRNTEAFF. The DNA of the CDR3 is TGTGCCAGCCGTCGGGGGCGGAACACTGAAGCTTTCTTT.

The chain recombines TRBV9 with TRBJ1-5; D might be TRBD1 (5 bases). This CDR3 spans 11 amino acids. Germline V gene data show CDR1 as SGDLS and CDR2 as YYNGEE. Between the trimmed V and J ends, which lost 7 bases and 7 bases, there was a span of 9 bases. The CDR3 nucleotides read TGTGCCAGCGGGACGGGACAGCCCCAGCATTTT. As protein: CASGTGQPQHF.

This clonotype was recorded at least ten times. The DNA of the CDR3 is TGCGCCAGCAGCTTGGCCGGGGATAGCAATCAGCCCCAGCATTTT. Translating gives CASSLAGDSNQPQHF. The chain carries TRBV5-1 and TRBJ1-5; D is unclear. This CDR3 spans 15 amino acids. V lost 0 bases, J lost 0 bases, and 7 bases lay in between. Germline V gene lookup returns CDR1 SGHRS and CDR2 YFSETQ.

This sequence joins TRBV10-3 and TRBJ1-5; D might be TRBD1 (6 bases). V was trimmed by 0 bases and J by 1 base, leaving 16 bases between them. Germline CDR1 is ENHRY and CDR2 is SYGVKD. The CDR3 spans 18 residues. The CDR3 region has the DNA TGTGCCATCAGTGAGTCATCGGCGACAGGACACAGCAATCAGCCCCAGCATTTT. It specifies CAISESSATGHSNQPQHF.

The sample holds many counts of this clonotype. V usage is TRBV19 and J usage is TRBJ2-6, with TRBD1 as a possible D gene (5 bases). Germline lookup yields CDR1 LNHDA and CDR2 SQIVND (reference sequence). The CDR3 contains 15 residues. The V end lost 4 bases, the J end lost 2 bases, and 9 bases lay between the germline ends. This CDR3 is CASSRGRAGANVLTF. CDR3 coding DNA: TGTGCCAGTAGTAGGGGCAGGGCTGGGGCCAACGTCCTGACTTTC.

This clonotype appeared once. The chain links TRBV9 to TRBJ2-7, with TRBD2 identical over 9 bases. The J segment lost 2 bases and the V segment lost 4 bases, leaving 10 bases of the junction unmatched. This CDR3 has 16 amino acids. CDR1 and CDR2 from the germline V gene are SGDLS and YYNGEE. The CDR3 DNA reads as TGTGCCAGCAGCCCCCAATCTAGCGGGACGACCTACGAGCAGTACTTC. Translation: CASSPQSSGTTYEQYF.

This clonotype was observed many times. The rearrangement joins TRBV10-3 to TRBJ2-7; 8 bases map to TRBD1. Germline CDR1 is ENHRY and CDR2 is SYGVKD. This CDR3 is 14 amino acids long. J was trimmed by 3 bases and V by 10 bases; bases with no gene match: 11. As DNA, the CDR3 is TGTGCCAGCAGATCCCGACAGGGGCTCTACGAGCAGTACTTC. It codes for CASRSRQGLYEQYF.

V usage is TRBV19 and J usage is TRBJ2-5; TRBD2 aligns across 9 bases. Germline lookup yields CDR1 LNHDA and CDR2 SQIVND (reference sequence). This CDR3 has 15 residues. The V segment lost 2 bases and the J segment 4 bases; nucleotides outside the gene matches: 5. The CDR3: CASSIRGGVGETQYF. As DNA, the CDR3 is TGTGCCAGTAGTATACGCGGGGGGGTCGGAGAGACCCAGTACTTC.

This clonotype showed up many times. The chain uses TRBV19 and TRBJ1-1; a possible D gene is TRBD1 (5 bases). Per the germline V gene, CDR1 is LNHDA and CDR2 is SQIVND (reference sequence). The CDR3 has 16 amino acids. V was clipped by 3 bases and J by 1 base, with 15 bases between them. In DNA form, the CDR3 reads TGTGCCAGTAGTATCCGCAGGAGACAGAGGAACACTGAAGCTTTCTTT. Residues: CASSIRRRQRNTEAFF.

V usage is TRBV6-5 and J usage is TRBJ1-6; D is unclear. V lost 6 bases and J lost 0, with 9 bases in between. Germline V gene lookup returns CDR1 MNHEY and CDR2 SVGAGI. This CDR3 has 15 amino acids. CDR3 in amino acids: CASRPDRSYNSPLHF. The CDR3 region has the DNA TGTGCCAGCAGACCCGATCGCTCCTATAATTCACCCCTCCACTTT.

In this sample, this clonotype turned up many times. CDR3 sequence: CASSLGWTEETQYF. The CDR3, as DNA: TGCGCCAGCAGCTTGGGGTGGACAGAAGAGACCCAGTACTTC. V usage is TRBV5-1 and J usage is TRBJ2-5, with a weak D call TRBD1 (6 bases). The CDR3 is 14 residues long. V lost 0 bases to trimming and J lost 3 bases, with 9 bases between them. Germline loops: CDR1 SGHRS, CDR2 YFSETQ.

About this clonotype: One end of the junction varies from germline; a read error may be responsible. V gene TRBV7-2 combines with J gene TRBJ1-6; D remains ambiguous. This CDR3 spans 14 amino acids. Germline CDR1 is SGHTA and CDR2 is FQGNSA. CDR3 protein: CASSSVDGRSPLNF. CDR3 in DNA: TGTGCCAGCAGCTCGGTGGACGGGCGTTCACCCCTCAACTTT. Variable domain in full (rest from reference TRBV7-2 and TRBJ1-6): GAGVSQSPSNKVTEKGKDVELRCDPISGHTALYWYRQSLGQGLEFLIYFQGNSAPDKSGLPSDRFSAERTGGSVSTLTIQRTQQEDSAVYLCASSSVDGRSPLNFGNGTRLTVT.

This clonotype was picked up many times. J is TRBJ1-1 and V is TRBV7-8; perhaps TRBD1 as D (5 bases). The germline V gene has CDR1 SGHVS and CDR2 FQNEAQ. The CDR3 extends over 14 amino acids. The V end was cut by 2 bases, the J end by 4 bases, with 11 bases between. CDR3 coding DNA: TGTGCCAGCAGCTTACAGGGCTGGGGCACTGAAGCTTTCTTT. Its protein is CASSLQGWGTEAFF.

This chain connects TRBV7-9 to TRBJ2-7; 7 bases fit TRBD1. Germline V gene data show CDR1 as SEHNR and CDR2 as FQNEAQ (reference sequence). This CDR3 has 10 residues. The CDR3: CATGIYEQYF. Written as DNA, the CDR3 is TGTGCGACAGGGATCTACGAGCAGTACTTC.